The 17 T cell receptor beta chains below all came from one sample that was sequenced in a study of blood T cells in healthy people across ages. A second PCR of roughly 7 to 11 cycles used a sample-barcoded 5' primer and a J-beta primer mix. Via MiXCR, TCRdb re-called the 5' RACE reads, giving one row per CDR3 protein. Here the sample spans 710,000 or so distinct CDR3 sequences, 22% being singletons. Sequencing input: blood. The receptor source for this set is a man aged 70 or older in good health.

This clonotype was observed a handful of times. The genes are TRBV6-6 and TRBJ2-5; 9 bases align to TRBD1. Per the germline V gene, CDR1 is MNHNY and CDR2 is SVGAGI (reference sequence). With V trimmed by 5 bases and J by 5 bases, 9 bases remained unmatched. This CDR3 spans 15 amino acids. DNA of the CDR3: TGTGCCAGCAGTCGGGACAGGGCGTCCGTGGAGACCCAGTACTTC. Translating it yields CASSRDRASVETQYF.

The rearrangement links TRBV6-2 or TRBV6-3 to TRBJ2-3; the D gene is possibly TRBD2 (6 bases). Trimming took 6 bases from V and 1 from J, leaving 11 bases between them. The CDR3 loop spans 14 amino acids. Germline CDR1 MNHEY, CDR2 SVGEGT. As DNA, the CDR3 is TGTGCCAGCAGAGTGAGGAGGGGCACAGATACGCAGTATTTT. Its translation is CASRVRRGTDTQYF.

This rearrangement joins TRBV21-1 to TRBJ2-7; TRBD2 is the table's D call, not checked against the DNA. TRBV21-1 represents a pseudogene. The CDR3 length is 15 residues. CDR3 sequence: CASSKSRGLAYEQYF. DNA for the CDR3: TGTGCCAGCAGCAAAAGTAGGGGACTAGCGTACGAGCAGTACTTC.

The V call is TRBV12-3 or TRBV12-4, the J call TRBJ2-3; D unclear. This CDR3 is built from 16 residues. V lost 5 bases and J 3 bases, leaving 18 bases between the germline ends. This chain's CDR3 is CASSPEEWVRTDTQYF. For the CDR3, the DNA is TGTGCCAGCAGTCCCGAGGAATGGGTCCGAACAGATACGCAGTATTTT.

This clonotype was found a few times. The chain uses TRBV12-3 or TRBV12-4 and TRBJ2-2, with 7 bases identical to TRBD2. Losses at the gene ends were 3 bases for V and 5 bases for J; bases not matched to a gene: 6. This CDR3 has 15 residues. The CDR3 DNA reads as TGTGCCAGCAGTTTGGTGGGAGGGCCAACCGGGGAGCTGTTTTTT. This gives the protein CASSLVGGPTGELFF.

This clonotype was seen more than once but under ten times. This rearrangement joins TRBV10-3 to TRBJ1-2; D might be TRBD1 (6 bases). The germline V gene encodes CDR1 ENHRY and CDR2 SYGVKD. The CDR3 has 14 residues. Trimming pared 4 bases from V and 6 bases from J, leaving 15 bases between. CDR3 protein: CAISAWTEFDGYTF. In nucleotides, the CDR3 is TGTGCCATCAGTGCGTGGACAGAATTTGATGGCTACACCTTC.

The gene calls are TRBV7-9 and TRBJ1-1; no reliable D call. Trimming shortened V by 4 bases and J by 1 base, and 10 bases separated the two germline ends. The CDR3 is 14 residues long. CDR1 SEHNR and CDR2 FQNEAQ come from the germline V gene (reference sequence). This CDR3 reads CASSSDKQNTEAFF. For the CDR3, the DNA is TGTGCCAGCAGCTCTGACAAACAGAACACTGAAGCTTTCTTT.

The genes are TRBV12-3 or TRBV12-4 and TRBJ1-2; D is perhaps TRBD1 (5 bases). Trimming took off 2 bases at V and 8 bases at J, with 9 bases between the two ends. The CDR3 has 12 residues. The CDR3 protein is CASSLSGQGYTF. The CDR3 nucleotides are TGTGCCAGCAGTTTATCGGGGCAAGGCTACACCTTC.

This clonotype appeared many times. The V gene is TRBV3-1, the J gene TRBJ2-7, with a tentative D call TRBD1 (6 bases). Trimming cost V 1 base and J 3 bases, with 13 bases left between them. CDR1 is LGHDT, CDR2 YNNKEL, per germline (reference sequence). The CDR3 spans 15 residues. The CDR3 bases are TGTGCCAGCAGCCAAGCCCCGGACAGTTTCTACGAGCAGTACTTC. This gives the protein CASSQAPDSFYEQYF.

CDR3 amino acids: CASSYRGNGELFF. CDR3 coding DNA: TGTGCCAGCAGTTACCGGGGGAACGGGGAGCTGTTTTTT. The chain is built from TRBV6-2 or TRBV6-3 and TRBJ2-2; the D gene is possibly TRBD2 (6 bases). Germline V CDR1 and CDR2: MNHEY, SVGEGT. Trimming took off 2 bases at V and 7 bases at J, with 8 bases between the two ends. The CDR3 loop spans 13 amino acids.

This clonotype was seen a few times. The rearrangement uses TRBV20-1 and TRBJ2-5, with unresolved D. The J call may be incorrect, as the DNA end agrees better with TRBJ2-1. In germline, CDR1 is DFQATT, CDR2 SNEGSKA (reference sequence). The CDR3 length is 11 residues. CDR3 nucleotides: TGCAGTGCTAGTCCTAGGGTTGAGCAGTTCTTC. Protein sequence: CSASPRVEQFF.

This clonotype was observed a few times. The chain combines TRBV3-1 with TRBJ1-4; D is unresolved. V gave up 1 base and J gave up 11 bases, with 11 bases separating them. The CDR3 totals 13 residues. Germline-derived CDR1 and CDR2 are LGHDT and YNNKEL (reference sequence). DNA for the CDR3: TGTGCCAGCAGCCAAGGGGGATCCCAGAAACTGTTTTTT. Amino acids: CASSQGGSQKLFF. Complete variable domain (other parts from reference TRBV3-1 and TRBJ1-4): DTAVSQTPKYLVTQMGNDKSIKCEQNLGHDTMYWYKQDSKKFLKIMFSYNNKELIINETVPNRFSPKSPDKAHLNLHINSLELGDSAVYFCASSQGGSQKLFFGSGTQLSVL.

The table lists this clonotype with a few counts. The chain employs TRBV12-3 or TRBV12-4 and TRBJ2-3; 8 bases are a match to TRBD2. J gave up 3 bases and V 6 bases, and 14 bases lay outside the gene matches. The CDR3 covers 17 residues. CDR3 amino acids: CASRPTILERGTDTQYF. CDR3 DNA: TGTGCCAGCAGACCTACCATCTTGGAGCGGGGGACAGATACGCAGTATTTT.

This clonotype has only a few counts. The chain couples TRBV5-1 to TRBJ2-3; the match to TRBD2 covers 7 bases. The CDR3 length is 14 residues. Germline V lookup: CDR1 SGHRS, CDR2 YFSETQ. Unmatched junction bases numbered 5, after V lost 5 bases and J lost 2 bases. The CDR3 sequence: CASRRGLDTDTQYF. The CDR3 DNA follows: TGCGCCAGCAGGAGAGGACTAGACACAGATACGCAGTATTTT. Full variable domain (missing parts from reference TRBV5-1 and TRBJ2-3): KAGVTQTPRYLIKTRGQQVTLSCSPISGHRSVSWYQQTPGQGLQFLFEYFSETQRNKGNFPGRFSGRQFSNSRSEMNVSTLELGDSALYLCASRRGLDTDTQYFGPGTRLTVL.

This clonotype was counted a few times. The CDR3 region has the DNA TGTGCCAGCAGTTTAAGCGGGGTCACAGATACGCAGTATTTT. This encodes CASSLSGVTDTQYF. V and J are TRBV12-3 or TRBV12-4 and TRBJ2-3; 7 bases line up with TRBD2. The ends lost 2 bases at V and 2 bases at J; junction bases unmatched: 1. The CDR3 consists of 14 residues.

A few counts support this clonotype. The chain recombines TRBV20-1 with TRBJ2-5; D gene ambiguous. The end of the DNA is better explained by TRBJ2-1, so the J call may be wrong. Germline values: CDR1 DFQATT, CDR2 SNEGSKA (reference sequence). This CDR3 region has 13 residues. In nucleotides, the CDR3 is TGCAGTGCTAGATTGACGAGATTCATTGAGCAGTTCTTC. This codes for CSARLTRFIEQFF.

This clonotype occurred a few times. The CDR3 nucleotides are TGCAGTGCTAGCTACAGGGTAGGATCAGTAGATACGCAGTATTTT. Translated, it gives CSASYRVGSVDTQYF. The chain recombines TRBV20-1 with TRBJ2-3, with D perhaps TRBD1 (6 bases). Per the germline V gene, CDR1 is DFQATT and CDR2 is SNEGSKA (reference sequence). This CDR3 comprises 15 residues. The V and J ends lost 3 bases and 5 bases respectively, with 18 bases between them.